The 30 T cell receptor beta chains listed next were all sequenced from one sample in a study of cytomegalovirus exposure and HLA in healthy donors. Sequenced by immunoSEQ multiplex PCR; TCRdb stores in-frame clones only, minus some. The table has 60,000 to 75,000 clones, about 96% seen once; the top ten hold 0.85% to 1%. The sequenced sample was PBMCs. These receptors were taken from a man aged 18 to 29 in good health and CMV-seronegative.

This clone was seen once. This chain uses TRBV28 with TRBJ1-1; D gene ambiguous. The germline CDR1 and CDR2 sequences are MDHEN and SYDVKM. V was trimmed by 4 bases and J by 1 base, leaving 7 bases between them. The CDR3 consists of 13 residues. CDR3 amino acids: CASSYSGNTEAFF. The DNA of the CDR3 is TGTGCCAGCAGTTACTCAGGGAACACTGAAGCTTTCTTT.

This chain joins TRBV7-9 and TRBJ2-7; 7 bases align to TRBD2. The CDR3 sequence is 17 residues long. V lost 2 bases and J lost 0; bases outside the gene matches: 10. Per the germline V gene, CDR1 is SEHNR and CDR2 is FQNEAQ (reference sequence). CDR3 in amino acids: CASSLLGFGGSSYEQYF. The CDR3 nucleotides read TGTGCCAGCAGCTTATTAGGGTTTGGCGGGAGCTCCTACGAGCAGTACTTC.

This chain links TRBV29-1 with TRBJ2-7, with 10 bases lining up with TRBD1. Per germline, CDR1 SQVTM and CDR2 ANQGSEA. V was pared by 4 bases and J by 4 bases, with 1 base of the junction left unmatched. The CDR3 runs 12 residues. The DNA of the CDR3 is TGCAGCGTTGCGGGACAGGGGTACGAGCAGTACTTC. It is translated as CSVAGQGYEQYF.

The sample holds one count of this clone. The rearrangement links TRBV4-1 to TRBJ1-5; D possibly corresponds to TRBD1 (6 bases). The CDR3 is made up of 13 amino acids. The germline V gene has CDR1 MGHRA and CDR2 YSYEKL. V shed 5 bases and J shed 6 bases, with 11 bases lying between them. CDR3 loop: CASSWTESQPQHF. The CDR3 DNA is TGCGCCAGCAGCTGGACAGAAAGTCAGCCCCAGCATTTT.

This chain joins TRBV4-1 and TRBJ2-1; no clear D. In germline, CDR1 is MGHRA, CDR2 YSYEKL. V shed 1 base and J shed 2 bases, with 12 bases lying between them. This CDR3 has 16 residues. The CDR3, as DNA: TGCGCCAGCAGCCAAGTTTCGAGCGTCCCCTACAATGAGCAGTTCTTC. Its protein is CASSQVSSVPYNEQFF.

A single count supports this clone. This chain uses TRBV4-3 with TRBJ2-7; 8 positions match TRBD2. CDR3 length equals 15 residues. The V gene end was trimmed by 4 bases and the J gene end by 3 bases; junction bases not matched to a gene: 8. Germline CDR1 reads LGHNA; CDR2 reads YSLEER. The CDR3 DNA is TGCGCCAGCAGCCCCACCGGGGGGGGACACTACGAGCAGTACTTC. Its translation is CASSPTGGGHYEQYF.

The CDR3 nucleotides read TGTGCCAGCAGGCCTGCGGACAGGGGGAGTAAGAATGAGCAGTTCTTC. This codes for CASRPADRGSKNEQFF. This rearrangement joins TRBV2 to TRBJ2-1; 10 bases line up with TRBD1. The germline V gene has CDR1 SNHLY and CDR2 FYNNEI. This CDR3 comprises 16 residues. The junction had 12 bases not matched to a gene; V was cut back by 6 bases and J by 7 bases. Combining the CDR3 with reference TRBV2 and TRBJ2-1 gives the whole variable domain EPEVTQTPSHQVTQMGQEVILRCVPISNHLYFYWYRQILGQKVEFLVSFYNNEISEKSEIFDDQFSVERPDGSNFTLKIRSTKLEDSAMYFCASRPADRGSKNEQFFGPGTRLTVL.

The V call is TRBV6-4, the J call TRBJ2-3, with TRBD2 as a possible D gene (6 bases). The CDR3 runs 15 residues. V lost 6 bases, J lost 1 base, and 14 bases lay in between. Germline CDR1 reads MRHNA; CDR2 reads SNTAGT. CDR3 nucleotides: TGTGCCAGCAGCCGGGCTAGCGATCGCACAGATACGCAGTATTTT. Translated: CASSRASDRTDTQYF.

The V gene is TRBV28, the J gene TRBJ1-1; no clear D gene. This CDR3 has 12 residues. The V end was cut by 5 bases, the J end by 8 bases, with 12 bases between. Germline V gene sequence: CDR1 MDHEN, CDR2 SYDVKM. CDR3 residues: CASSRYSGEAFF. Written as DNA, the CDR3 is TGTGCCAGCAGTCGTTACAGTGGGGAAGCTTTCTTT.

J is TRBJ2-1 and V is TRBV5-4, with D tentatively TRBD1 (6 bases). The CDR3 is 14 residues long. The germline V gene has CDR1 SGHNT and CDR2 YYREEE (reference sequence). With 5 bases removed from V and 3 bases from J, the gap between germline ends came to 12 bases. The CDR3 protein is CASSPPGDYNEQFF. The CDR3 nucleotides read TGTGCCAGCAGTCCTCCAGGGGACTACAATGAGCAGTTCTTC.

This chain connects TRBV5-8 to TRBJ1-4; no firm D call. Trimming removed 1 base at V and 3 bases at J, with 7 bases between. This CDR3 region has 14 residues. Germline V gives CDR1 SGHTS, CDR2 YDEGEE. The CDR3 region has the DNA TGTGCCAGCAGCTTGCAACAAGCTAATGAAAAACTGTTTTTT. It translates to CASSLQQANEKLFF.

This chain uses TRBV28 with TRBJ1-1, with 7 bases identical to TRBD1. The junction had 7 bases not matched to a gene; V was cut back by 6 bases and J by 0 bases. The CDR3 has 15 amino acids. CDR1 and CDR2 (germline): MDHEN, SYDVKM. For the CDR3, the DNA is TGTGCCAGCAGCATAACCGGGACAGTGAACACTGAAGCTTTCTTT. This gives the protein CASSITGTVNTEAFF.

The CDR3 sequence is CASRDGTRRPQHF. CDR3 DNA sequence: TGTGCCAGCAGAGACGGGACACGCCGGCCCCAGCATTTT. The chain joins TRBV6-1 to TRBJ1-5; D might be TRBD1 (6 bases). The CDR3 totals 13 residues. Germline CDR1 is MNHNS and CDR2 is SASEGT. With 6 bases removed from V and 9 bases from J, the gap between germline ends came to 15 bases.

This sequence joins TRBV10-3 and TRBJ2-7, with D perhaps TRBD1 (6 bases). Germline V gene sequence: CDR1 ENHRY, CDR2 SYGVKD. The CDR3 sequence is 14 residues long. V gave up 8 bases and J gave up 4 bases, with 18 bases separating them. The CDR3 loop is CAISPQGTQYEQYF. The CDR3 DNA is TGTGCCATCTCCCCCCAGGGGACCCAATACGAGCAGTACTTC.

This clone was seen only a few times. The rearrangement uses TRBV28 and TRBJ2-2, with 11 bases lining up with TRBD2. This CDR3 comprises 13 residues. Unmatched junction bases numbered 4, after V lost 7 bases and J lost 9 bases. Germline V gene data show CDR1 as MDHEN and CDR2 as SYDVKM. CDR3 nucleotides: TGTGCCAGCAACCTAGCGGGGGGCCGGGAGCTGTTTTTT. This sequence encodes CASNLAGGRELFF.

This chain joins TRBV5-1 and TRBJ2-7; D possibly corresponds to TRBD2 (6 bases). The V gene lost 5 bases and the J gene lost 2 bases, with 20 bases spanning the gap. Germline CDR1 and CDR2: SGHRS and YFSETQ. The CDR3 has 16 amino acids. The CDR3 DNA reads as TGCGCCAGCAGGGGTTCCTCCGGGACGGGGGCCTACGAGCAGTACTTC. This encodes CASRGSSGTGAYEQYF.

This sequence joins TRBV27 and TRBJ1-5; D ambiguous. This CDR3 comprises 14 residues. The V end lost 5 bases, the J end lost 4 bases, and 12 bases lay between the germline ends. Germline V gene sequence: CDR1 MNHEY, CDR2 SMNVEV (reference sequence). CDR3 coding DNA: TGTGCCAGCAGTCCCGACACGGCAAATCAGCCCCAGCATTTT. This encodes CASSPDTANQPQHF.

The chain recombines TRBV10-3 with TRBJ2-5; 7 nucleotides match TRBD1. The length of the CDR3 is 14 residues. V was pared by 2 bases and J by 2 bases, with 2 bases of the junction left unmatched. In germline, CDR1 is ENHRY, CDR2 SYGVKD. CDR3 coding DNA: TGTGCCATCAGTGAGACAGGGGAACAAGAGACCCAGTACTTC. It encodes CAISETGEQETQYF.

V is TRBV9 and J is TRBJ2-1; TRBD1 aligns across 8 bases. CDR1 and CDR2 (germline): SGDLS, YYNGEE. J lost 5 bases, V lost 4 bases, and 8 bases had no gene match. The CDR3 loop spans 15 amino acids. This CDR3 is CASSTSGQENNEQFF. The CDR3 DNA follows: TGTGCCAGCAGCACTTCGGGACAGGAAAACAATGAGCAGTTCTTC.

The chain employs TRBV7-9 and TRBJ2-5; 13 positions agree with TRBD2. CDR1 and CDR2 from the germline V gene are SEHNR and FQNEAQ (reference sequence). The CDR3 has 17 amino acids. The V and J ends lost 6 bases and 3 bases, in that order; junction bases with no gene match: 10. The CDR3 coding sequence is TGTGCCAGCAGGAAAAGACCGGGACTAGCGGGAAAAGAGACCCAGTACTTC. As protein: CASRKRPGLAGKETQYF.

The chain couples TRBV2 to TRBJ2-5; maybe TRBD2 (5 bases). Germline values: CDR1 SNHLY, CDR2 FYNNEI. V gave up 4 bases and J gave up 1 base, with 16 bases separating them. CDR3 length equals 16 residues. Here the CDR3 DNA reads TGTGCCAGCAGTGCAAGACCAGCGGACTTCCAAGAGACCCAGTACTTC. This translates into CASSARPADFQETQYF.

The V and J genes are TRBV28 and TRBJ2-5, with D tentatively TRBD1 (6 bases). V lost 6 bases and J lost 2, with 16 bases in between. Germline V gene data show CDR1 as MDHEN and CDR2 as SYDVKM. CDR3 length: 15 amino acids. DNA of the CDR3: TGTGCCAGCAGCTGGTGGGACACCTATCAAGAGACCCAGTACTTC. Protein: CASSWWDTYQETQYF. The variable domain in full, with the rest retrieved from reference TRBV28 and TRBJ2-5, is DVKVTQSSRYLVKRTGEKVFLECVQDMDHENMFWYRQDPGLGLRLIYFSYDVKMKEKGDIPEGYSVSREKKERFSLILESASTNQTSMYLCASSWWDTYQETQYFGPGTRLLVL.

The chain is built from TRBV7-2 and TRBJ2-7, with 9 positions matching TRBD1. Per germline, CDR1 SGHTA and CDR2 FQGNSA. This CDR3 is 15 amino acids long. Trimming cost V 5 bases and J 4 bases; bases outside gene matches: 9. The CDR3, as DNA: TGTGCCAGCAGCCCCCCGGGGACAGGGTGGTACGAGCAGTACTTC. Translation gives CASSPPGTGWYEQYF.

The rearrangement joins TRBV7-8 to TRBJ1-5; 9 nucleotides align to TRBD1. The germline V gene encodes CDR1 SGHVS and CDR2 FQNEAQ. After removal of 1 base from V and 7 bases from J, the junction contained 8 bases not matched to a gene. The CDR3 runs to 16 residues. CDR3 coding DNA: TGTGCCAGCAGCTTAGTACACAGGGGGCGCGTGCAGCCCCAGCATTTT. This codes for CASSLVHRGRVQPQHF.

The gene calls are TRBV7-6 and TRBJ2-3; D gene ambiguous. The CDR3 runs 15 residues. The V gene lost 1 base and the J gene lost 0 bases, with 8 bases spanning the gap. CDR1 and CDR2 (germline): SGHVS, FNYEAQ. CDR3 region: CASSLGALSTDTQYF. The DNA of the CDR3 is TGTGCCAGCAGCTTAGGAGCTCTTAGCACAGATACGCAGTATTTT.

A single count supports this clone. CDR3 DNA sequence: TGTGCCAGCAGCACCCGACTAGCGGGAGGGCCGGTGGAGCAGTACTTC. It encodes CASSTRLAGGPVEQYF. The chain has TRBV7-2 and TRBJ2-7; 14 nucleotides match TRBD2. This CDR3 region has 16 residues. J lost 7 bases, V lost 5 bases, and 10 bases had no gene match. Germline CDR1 SGHTA, CDR2 FQGNSA.

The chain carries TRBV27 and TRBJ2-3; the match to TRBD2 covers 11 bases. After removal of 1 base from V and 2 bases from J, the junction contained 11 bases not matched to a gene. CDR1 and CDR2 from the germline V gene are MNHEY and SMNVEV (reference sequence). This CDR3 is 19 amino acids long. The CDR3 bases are TGTGCCAGCAGTTTATTACACACTAGCGGGAGTGGGGTCACAGATACGCAGTATTTT. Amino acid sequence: CASSLLHTSGSGVTDTQYF.

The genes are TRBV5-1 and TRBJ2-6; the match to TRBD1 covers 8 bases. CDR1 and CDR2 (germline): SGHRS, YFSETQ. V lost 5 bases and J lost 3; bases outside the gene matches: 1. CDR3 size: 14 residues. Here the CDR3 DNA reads TGCGCCAGCAGTGGACAGGGTGGGGCCAACGTCCTGACTTTC. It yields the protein CASSGQGGANVLTF.

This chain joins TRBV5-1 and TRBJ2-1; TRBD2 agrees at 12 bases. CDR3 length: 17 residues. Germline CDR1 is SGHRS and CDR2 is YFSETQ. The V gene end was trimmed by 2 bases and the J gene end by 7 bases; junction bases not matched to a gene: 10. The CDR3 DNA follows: TGCGCCAGCAGCTTAACCGGGACTAGCGGGTTGATGAATGAGCAGTTCTTC. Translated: CASSLTGTSGLMNEQFF.

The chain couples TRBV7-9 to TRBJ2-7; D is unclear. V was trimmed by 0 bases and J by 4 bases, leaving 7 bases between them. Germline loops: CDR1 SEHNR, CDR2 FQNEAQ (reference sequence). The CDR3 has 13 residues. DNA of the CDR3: TGTGCCAGCAGCTTAGCGCAGTTTTACGAGCAGTACTTC. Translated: CASSLAQFYEQYF.